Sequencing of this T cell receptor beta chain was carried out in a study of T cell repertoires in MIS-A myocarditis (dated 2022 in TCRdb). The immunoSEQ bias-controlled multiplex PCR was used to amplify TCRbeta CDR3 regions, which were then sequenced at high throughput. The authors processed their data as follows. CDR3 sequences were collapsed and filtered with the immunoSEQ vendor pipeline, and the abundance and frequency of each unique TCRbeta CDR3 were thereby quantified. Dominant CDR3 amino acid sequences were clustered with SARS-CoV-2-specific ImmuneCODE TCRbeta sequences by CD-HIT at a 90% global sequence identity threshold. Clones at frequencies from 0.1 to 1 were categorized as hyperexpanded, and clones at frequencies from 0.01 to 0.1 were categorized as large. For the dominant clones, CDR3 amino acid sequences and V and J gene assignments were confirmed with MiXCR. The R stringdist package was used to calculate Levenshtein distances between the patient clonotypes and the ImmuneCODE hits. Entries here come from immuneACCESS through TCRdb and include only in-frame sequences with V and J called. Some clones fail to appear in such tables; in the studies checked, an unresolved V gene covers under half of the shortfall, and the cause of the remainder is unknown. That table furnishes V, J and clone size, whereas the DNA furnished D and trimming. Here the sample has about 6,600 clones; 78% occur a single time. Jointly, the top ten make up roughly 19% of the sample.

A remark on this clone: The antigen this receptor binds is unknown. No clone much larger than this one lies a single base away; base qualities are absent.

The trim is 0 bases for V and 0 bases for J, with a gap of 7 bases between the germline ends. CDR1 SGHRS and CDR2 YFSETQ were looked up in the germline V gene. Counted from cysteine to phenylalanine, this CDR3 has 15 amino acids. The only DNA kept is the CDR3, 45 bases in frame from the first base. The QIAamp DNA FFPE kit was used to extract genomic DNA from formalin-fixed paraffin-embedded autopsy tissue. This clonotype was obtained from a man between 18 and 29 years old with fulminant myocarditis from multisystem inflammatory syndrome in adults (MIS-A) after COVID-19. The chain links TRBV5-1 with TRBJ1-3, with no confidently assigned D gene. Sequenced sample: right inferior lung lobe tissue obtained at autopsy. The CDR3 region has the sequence CASSLAQSSGNTIYF. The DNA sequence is TGCGCCAGCAGCTTGGCCCAAAGCTCTGGAAACACCATATATTTT.